The source of this T cell receptor beta chain is a study of PD-1 blockade in classical Hodgkin lymphoma. Study summary: Patients in the cohort were put on intravenous nivolumab, 3 mg/kg every 2 weeks.

Germline loops: CDR1 SGHRS, CDR2 YFSETQ. Between the trimmed V and J ends, which lost 4 bases and 2 bases, there was a span of 15 bases. This CDR3 contains 15 residues. The method was immunoSEQ multiplex PCR; TCRdb's version includes in-frame clones alone and lacks a portion of them. There are some 40,000 clones in the sample; less than 80% occur only once, and roughly 9.8% lies in the top ten. This clone rates as medium-sized (0.01 to 0.1%). Its cognate antigen is unknown. The study's findings and limits: TCR diversity rose significantly by C4D1 in CD4+ but not CD8+ cells.

Brentuximab vedotin exposure varied, and every patient relapsed after autologous stem cell transplantation. The specimen comprised peripheral blood mononuclear cells (PBMCs), sampled at baseline. The source is a human donor with classical Hodgkin lymphoma. The chain combines TRBV5-1 with TRBJ1-2, with D possibly matching TRBD1 (5 bases). CDR3 nucleotide sequence: TGCGCCAGCAGCCCCCACCCAGGGACGAACTATGGCTACACCTTC. Its translation is CASSPHPGTNYGYTF.